The present entry profiles one T cell receptor (beta chain) with its context. This sample stems from a study of blood T cell repertoires in COVID-19. Study summary: Acute-phase and convalescent COVID-19 samples originated in the United States, Italy and Spain. Sources were T cells, B-cell-depleted T cells, or PBMCs; the material itself was cDNA or gDNA.

Trimming removed 1 base at V and 0 bases at J, with 9 bases between. CDR1 and CDR2 (germline): LGHNA, YSLEER. This CDR3 is built from 16 residues. In the study's own analysis: The assay estimated nucleated cells by amplifying reference gene primers. The assay was immunoSEQ multiplex PCR, and TCRdb's table has in-frame clones only and misses some. V, J and clone size derive from that table, while D and trimming were established from the DNA sequence. The sample has 120,000 or so clones; roughly four fifths are singletons. The TCR comes from a human donor in a cohort sampled during active COVID-19. Sequencing was done on a sample of peripheral blood. The rearrangement links TRBV4-3 to TRBJ2-2; D is unresolved. CDR3 sequence: CASSQVTTANTGELFF. The CDR3 DNA sequence: TGCGCCAGCAGCCAAGTGACAACCGCGAACACCGGGGAGCTGTTTTTT.